This TCR beta chain was observed in a study of radiation and T cells in renal cell carcinoma. Measured with immunoSEQ multiplex PCR; TCRdb has only the in-frame clones, and not every one. The table records roughly 90,000 clones, about 85% of them present only once. Worth noting for this clone: As yet, its antigen is unknown.

Study-level points and caveats: In blood, top tumor clones expanded by 2 weeks, shrinking by 4.

Specified time point: blood 4 weeks post-SBRT, at nephrectomy. Treatment here: 15 Gy SBRT to primary tumor, nephrectomy 4 weeks later. Nephrectomy followed 15 Gy stereotactic body radiation by 4 weeks. After SBRT, blood was collected at 2 and 4 weeks, plus baseline. This renal cell carcinoma was of the clear cell type. CDR3 length: 15 amino acids. V lost 2 bases and J lost 5; bases outside the gene matches: 6. Per the germline V gene, CDR1 is LNHDA and CDR2 is SQIVND (reference sequence). The sample in question was blood, obtained from a patient whose treatment included radiotherapy and nephrectomy. The TCR comes from a man in his forties or fifties with renal cell carcinoma. This rearrangement joins TRBV19 to TRBJ2-1; 7 bases are shared with TRBD1. The CDR3 bases are TGTGCCAGTAGTATAACCGGGACAGCGAACAATGAGCAGTTCTTC. Translating it yields CASSITGTANNEQFF.